The 30 T cell receptor beta chains in this list originate from one sample, sequenced in a study of Ad26.COV2.S vaccination and SARS-CoV-2 variants. Assay used: immunoSEQ multiplex PCR; TCRdb lists only in-frame clones, some missing. The sample yields 150,000 to 200,000 clones, roughly nine tenths seen once. Specimen: peripheral blood, collected after recovery from COVID-19. These receptors all come from a human donor who had recovered from COVID-19.

This chain uses TRBV6-6 with TRBJ1-1; D not resolved. The germline CDR1 and CDR2 sequences are MNHNY and SVGAGI (reference sequence). CDR3 length: 13 residues. Trimming pared 2 bases from V and 4 bases from J, leaving 8 bases between. CDR3 DNA sequence: TGTGCCAGCAGTTACGGTGGAAGCACTGAAGCTTTCTTT. Translating gives CASSYGGSTEAFF.

The V and J genes are TRBV7-2 and TRBJ2-7; 7 nucleotides agree with TRBD1. This CDR3 has 15 amino acids. Germline CDR1 reads SGHTA; CDR2 reads FQGNSA. The V gene end was trimmed by 1 base and the J gene end by 2 bases; junction bases not matched to a gene: 5. The CDR3 is CASSLVEQGPYEQYF. For the CDR3, the DNA is TGTGCCAGCAGCTTAGTGGAACAGGGGCCCTACGAGCAGTACTTC.

The chain recombines TRBV2 with TRBJ2-7, with D uncertain. Trimming took off 6 bases at V and 3 bases at J, with 6 bases between the two ends. The CDR3 runs to 11 residues. In germline, CDR1 is SNHLY, CDR2 FYNNEI. The CDR3 DNA follows: TGTGCCAGCAGGACCAGCTACGAGCAGTACTTC. It translates to CASRTSYEQYF.

The rearrangement links TRBV7-8 to TRBJ2-1; the D gene is possibly TRBD1 (6 bases). V lost 8 bases and J lost 1, with 9 bases in between. The CDR3 extends over 13 amino acids. CDR1 and CDR2 (germline): SGHVS, FQNEAQ. The CDR3 loop is CASSRGSYNEQFF. The CDR3 region has the DNA TGTGCCAGCTCTAGGGGGTCCTACAATGAGCAGTTCTTC.

V gene TRBV14 combines with J gene TRBJ1-2; TRBD1 matches at 7 bases. The CDR3 runs 13 residues. Trimming removed 6 bases from V and 4 bases from J; junction bases left unmatched: 5. Per germline, CDR1 SGHDN and CDR2 FVKESK. The CDR3 reads CASRGDSLYGYTF. CDR3 bases: TGTGCCAGCAGGGGGGACAGCCTCTATGGCTACACCTTC.

J is TRBJ1-2 and V is TRBV3-1 (or the pseudogene TRBV3-2), with a weak D call TRBD1 (5 bases). The CDR3 contains 13 residues. The V end was cut by 7 bases, the J end by 6 bases, with 15 bases between. Germline lookup yields CDR1 LGHDT and CDR2 YNNKEL (reference sequence). In DNA form, the CDR3 reads TGTGCCAGCATCGACCGACGGGGGAATGGCTACACCTTC. It codes for CASIDRRGNGYTF.

The chain employs TRBV28 and TRBJ2-2; D is unresolved. Germline loops: CDR1 MDHEN, CDR2 SYDVKM. The CDR3 runs to 13 residues. V was shortened by 5 bases and J by 0 bases, with 4 bases between the two germline ends. The CDR3 loop is CASSITNTGELFF. The DNA for the CDR3 is TGTGCCAGCAGTATCACGAACACCGGGGAGCTGTTTTTT.

The chain joins TRBV4-1 to TRBJ2-1; the D gene is possibly TRBD2 (6 bases). V lost 1 base and J 7 bases, leaving 17 bases between the germline ends. In germline, CDR1 is MGHRA, CDR2 YSYEKL. The CDR3 length is 16 residues. The CDR3 here is CASSQVGRHVGNEQFF. The CDR3 region has the DNA TGCGCCAGCAGCCAAGTTGGGAGGCACGTTGGAAATGAGCAGTTCTTC.

CDR3 in DNA: TGTGCCAGCAGCCCTACGGGGAGCACAGATACGCAGTATTTT. It translates to CASSPTGSTDTQYF. J is TRBJ2-3 and V is TRBV7-3; tentative D call: TRBD2 (5 bases). The CDR3 runs to 14 residues. CDR1 is SGHTA and CDR2 is FQGTGA in the germline V gene. The V end was cut by 5 bases, the J end by 0 bases, with 9 bases between.

This clone was found many times. The V gene is TRBV19, the J gene TRBJ1-6; the match to TRBD1 covers 9 bases. The CDR3 is 14 residues long. Germline lookup yields CDR1 LNHDA and CDR2 SQIVND (reference sequence). Germline trimming cut 10 bases from V and 8 bases from J; bases unmatched to any gene: 9. This CDR3 reads CATRGGQGHSPLHF. The CDR3 nucleotides are TGTGCCACCAGGGGGGGACAGGGACATTCACCCCTCCACTTT.

This sequence joins TRBV18 and TRBJ1-4; TRBD1 agrees at 9 bases. This CDR3 has 14 amino acids. J gave up 6 bases and V 2 bases, and 1 base lay outside the gene matches. The V gene's germline CDR1 is KGHSH and CDR2 LQKENI. The DNA of the CDR3 is TGTGCCAGCTCACCAAGGACAGGGGATGAAAAACTGTTTTTT. Its translation is CASSPRTGDEKLFF.

This chain links TRBV19 with TRBJ2-7; D perhaps matches TRBD2 (5 bases). Germline-derived CDR1 and CDR2 are LNHDA and SQIVND (reference sequence). CDR3 length equals 14 residues. V shed 6 bases and J shed 2 bases, with 14 bases lying between them. The CDR3 region has the DNA TGTGCCAGTAGGGAGGCCGGGCATCCCTACGAGCAGTACTTC. This sequence encodes CASREAGHPYEQYF.

This chain uses TRBV18 with TRBJ2-2, with D uncertain. CDR1 is KGHSH and CDR2 is LQKENI in the germline V gene. V was pared by 2 bases and J by 5 bases, with 6 bases between. This CDR3 has 13 residues. In DNA form, the CDR3 reads TGTGCCAGCTCACCAGGGGTTACCGGGGAGCTGTTTTTT. Encoded protein: CASSPGVTGELFF.

The chain carries TRBV25-1 and TRBJ1-2; D is undetermined. V was clipped by 4 bases and J by 6 bases, with 12 bases between them. CDR3 size: 13 residues. Germline CDR1 MGHDK, CDR2 SYGVNS. The CDR3 DNA reads as TGTGCCAGCAGTGCAAGGTGGGGTCATGGCTACACCTTC. It specifies CASSARWGHGYTF.

This chain connects TRBV19 to TRBJ2-7; D possibly uses TRBD1 or TRBD2 (5 bases each). The CDR3 runs to 17 residues. V was trimmed by 1 base and J by 7 bases, leaving 23 bases between them. The germline V gene has CDR1 LNHDA and CDR2 SQIVND (reference sequence). The CDR3 loop reads CASSIVDRDHANLEQYF. Written as DNA, the CDR3 is TGTGCCAGTAGTATAGTCGACCGGGACCACGCTAATCTAGAGCAGTACTTC.

The chain combines TRBV5-1 with TRBJ2-1; the D gene is possibly TRBD1 (5 bases). Germline assignment: CDR1 SGHRS and CDR2 YFSETQ. V was pared by 0 bases and J by 8 bases, with 21 bases between. The CDR3 consists of 17 residues. The CDR3: CASSLAEAGWLVDEQFF. As DNA, the CDR3 is TGCGCCAGCAGCTTGGCCGAGGCAGGGTGGTTAGTGGATGAGCAGTTCTTC.

The chain has TRBV7-6 and TRBJ2-5; 12 nucleotides align to TRBD1. The CDR3 is 17 residues long. Germline V gene sequence: CDR1 SGHVS, CDR2 FNYEAQ. V lost 0 bases and J lost 5; bases outside the gene matches: 7. Written as DNA, the CDR3 is TGTGCCAGCAGCTTAGCTGGGACAGGGGGCAAATGGGAGACCCAGTACTTC. Protein product: CASSLAGTGGKWETQYF.

The genes are TRBV12-5 and TRBJ2-1; 7 bases are a match to TRBD2. The CDR3 has 16 residues. The junction had 5 bases not matched to a gene; V was cut back by 2 bases and J by 1 base. Germline values: CDR1 LGHNT, CDR2 FRNRAP. CDR3 bases: TGTGCTAGTGGTTTGTCTGGCGGGAGATCCTACAATGAGCAGTTCTTC. It yields the protein CASGLSGGRSYNEQFF.

V is TRBV11-3 and J is TRBJ2-7; D is ambiguous. V lost 11 bases and J lost 5, with 7 bases in between. CDR3 size: 9 residues. Looked up from germline, CDR1 is SGHNT and CDR2 is YENEEA. CDR3 DNA sequence: TGTGCCGGCCGGGACGAGCAGTACTTC. Amino acids: CAGRDEQYF. Combining the CDR3 with reference TRBV11-3 and TRBJ2-7 gives the whole variable domain EAGVVQSPRYKIIEKKQPVAFWCNPISGHNTLYWYLQNLGQGPELLIRYENEEAVDDSQLPKDRFSAERLKGVDSTLKIQPAELGDSAVYLCAGRDEQYFGPGTRLTVT.

This chain joins TRBV28 and TRBJ1-4; 11 bases fit TRBD1. Germline CDR1 and CDR2: MDHEN and SYDVKM. J gave up 10 bases and V 0 bases, and 4 bases lay outside the gene matches. This CDR3 spans 15 amino acids. The CDR3 sequence: CASSLWDRGQIKLFF. In DNA form, the CDR3 reads TGTGCCAGCAGTTTATGGGACAGGGGGCAAATAAAACTGTTTTTT.

This rearrangement joins TRBV7-8 to TRBJ1-2, with 7 nucleotides matching TRBD1. In germline, CDR1 is SGHVS, CDR2 FQNEAQ. With 3 bases clipped from V and 1 base from J, the junction kept 5 bases outside the gene matches. The CDR3 has 15 residues. The CDR3 loop reads CASSFDRDVNYGYTF. CDR3 bases: TGTGCCAGCAGCTTCGACAGGGATGTTAACTATGGCTACACCTTC.

This clone was observed a single time. Distinct nucleotide sequences in the sample also encode this CDR3. This chain connects TRBV18 to TRBJ2-3; D call uncertain. CDR3 length: 13 amino acids. Germline CDR1 is KGHSH and CDR2 is LQKENI. The ends were cut back, 6 bases at V and 3 bases at J, with 10 bases in the middle. CDR3 nucleotides: TGTGCCAGCTCCCCTGGTGGGACAGATACGCAGTATTTT. Translated, it gives CASSPGGTDTQYF.

The CDR3 nucleotides read TGTGCCAGCAGTTACTCGAGCGGGCCTACAGATACGCAGTATTTT. Residues: CASSYSSGPTDTQYF. V usage is TRBV6-2 or TRBV6-3 and J usage is TRBJ2-3, with a tentative D call TRBD2 (6 bases). Between the trimmed V and J ends, which lost 0 bases and 3 bases, there was a span of 10 bases. The CDR3 length is 15 residues. Germline CDR1 and CDR2: MNHEY and SVGEGT.

The chain couples TRBV5-1 to TRBJ2-7, with D perhaps TRBD2 (5 bases). The CDR3 length is 11 residues. CDR1 SGHRS and CDR2 YFSETQ come from the germline V gene. V shed 6 bases and J shed 6 bases, with 10 bases lying between them. The CDR3: CASKEGSEQYF. The CDR3 DNA sequence: TGCGCCAGCAAGGAAGGGAGCGAGCAGTACTTC.

The rearrangement uses TRBV18 and TRBJ1-2; D may be TRBD1 (6 bases). V was pared by 3 bases and J by 8 bases, with 16 bases between. Germline lookup yields CDR1 KGHSH and CDR2 LQKENI. The CDR3 consists of 14 residues. This CDR3 is CASSPSEQGRGYTF. The CDR3 DNA follows: TGTGCCAGCTCACCGTCGGAACAGGGAAGGGGCTACACCTTC.

This clone was seen once. The rearrangement joins TRBV29-1 to TRBJ1-4; D is unclear. The CDR3 contains 14 residues. In germline, CDR1 is SQVTM, CDR2 ANQGSEA. Trimming shortened V by 4 bases and J by 6 bases, and 15 bases separated the two germline ends. The CDR3 DNA reads TGCAGCGTTGTGGTCCGGGGATGGGATGAAAAACTGTTTTTT. Its protein is CSVVVRGWDEKLFF.

The J gene is TRBJ2-7, the V gene TRBV10-1, with D unresolved. Trimming stripped 2 bases from V and 0 bases from J, with 11 bases between. This CDR3 region has 15 residues. The germline V gene has CDR1 WNHNN and CDR2 SYGVQD (reference sequence). CDR3 sequence reads: CASSERRKLSYEQYF. As DNA, the CDR3 is TGCGCCAGCAGTGAGAGGCGGAAGCTCTCCTACGAGCAGTACTTC.

The chain joins TRBV10-2 to TRBJ1-5, with TRBD1 identical over 7 bases. After removal of 3 bases from V and 4 bases from J, the junction contained 6 bases not matched to a gene. Germline values: CDR1 WSHSY, CDR2 SAAADI. This CDR3 has 15 amino acids. The CDR3 DNA reads TGCGCCAGCAGTGACCGTGACAGGGCGAATCAGCCCCAGCATTTT. Protein product: CASSDRDRANQPQHF.

This chain's CDR3 is CASSQETGGHGYTF. In nucleotides, the CDR3 is TGTGCCAGCAGCCAAGAAACGGGGGGACACGGCTACACCTTC. The chain has TRBV14 and TRBJ1-2; D perhaps matches TRBD1 (6 bases). Germline values: CDR1 SGHDN, CDR2 FVKESK. V shed 0 bases and J shed 8 bases, with 13 bases lying between them. The CDR3 spans 14 residues.

The chain is built from TRBV7-3 and TRBJ2-2, with 7 bases identical to TRBD2. From germline, CDR1 is SGHTA and CDR2 FQGTGA. J was trimmed by 4 bases and V by 1 base; bases with no gene match: 6. The CDR3 is made up of 16 amino acids. CDR3 sequence (DNA): TGTGCCAGCAGCTTAATGGGGGGAGGGACCACCGGGGAGCTGTTTTTT. It translates to CASSLMGGGTTGELFF.